The next 25 T cell receptor beta chains were all read from a single sample in a study of beta chain features in type 1 diabetes. Since all of the isolated RNA was reverse transcribed, expressed TCRB transcripts were what got sequenced. Produced via immunoSEQ multiplex PCR; TCRdb's table is partial and in-frame only. The repertoire holds around 430,000 clones, approximately 30% seen once, with around 0.065% in the top ten. Sequencing was performed on naive CD4+ T cells from blood. The source of these receptors is a man between 18 and 29 years old in good health.

This clone was observed a few times. Other DNA sequences in this sample translate to the same CDR3. The chain uses TRBV14 and TRBJ2-5; possible D gene TRBD1, 5 bases. From germline, CDR1 is SGHDN and CDR2 FVKESK. CDR3 length equals 13 residues. Trimming took 4 bases from V and 0 from J, leaving 6 bases between them. The CDR3 region is CASSRQYQETQYF. The CDR3 DNA is TGTGCCAGCAGCCGACAGTACCAAGAGACCCAGTACTTC.

V usage is TRBV4-1 and J usage is TRBJ2-2, with 8 bases fitting TRBD1. The junction had 3 bases not matched to a gene; V was cut back by 3 bases and J by 6 bases. Germline loops: CDR1 MGHRA, CDR2 YSYEKL. The length of the CDR3 is 14 residues. For the CDR3, the DNA is TGCGCCAGCAGCCAGGGACAGGTCCCCGGGGAGCTGTTTTTT. Encoded protein: CASSQGQVPGELFF.

This clone was picked up a small number of times. The chain has TRBV6-6 and TRBJ2-5, with 10 bases matching TRBD2. V shed 6 bases and J 1 base; nucleotides not matched to a gene: 2. This CDR3 contains 14 residues. Germline values: CDR1 MNHNY, CDR2 SVGAGI (reference sequence). The CDR3 is CASRLAGGQETQYF. CDR3 DNA sequence: TGTGCCAGCAGGTTAGCGGGAGGCCAAGAGACCCAGTACTTC.

This CDR3 is CSAFSTSGNTGELFF. The CDR3 DNA is TGCAGCGCCTTCTCGACTAGCGGGAACACCGGGGAGCTGTTTTTT. The J gene is TRBJ2-2, the V gene TRBV29-1; 9 bases match TRBD2. CDR3 length: 15 residues. The V and J ends lost 7 bases and 1 base, in that order; junction bases with no gene match: 7. CDR1 SQVTM and CDR2 ANQGSEA come from the germline V gene.

The chain couples TRBV9 to TRBJ2-2; D is perhaps TRBD1 or TRBD2 (5 bases each). The CDR3 is made up of 16 amino acids. Deletions cut 0 bases from V and 3 bases from J, with 12 bases between. CDR1 is SGDLS, CDR2 YYNGEE, per germline. The CDR3 spells CASSVVPRGDTGELFF. The CDR3 region has the DNA TGTGCCAGCAGCGTAGTCCCCCGGGGCGACACCGGGGAGCTGTTTTTT.

CDR3 coding DNA: TGTGCCAGCAGCGTAGTGGAGGCGGGATCACCCAACAATGAGCAGTTCTTC. Amino acids: CASSVVEAGSPNNEQFF. This sequence joins TRBV9 and TRBJ2-1, with a possible D match to TRBD2 (6 bases). The CDR3 is 17 amino acids. V was cut by 0 bases and J by 5 bases, with 18 bases left in between. Germline assignment: CDR1 SGDLS and CDR2 YYNGEE.

J is TRBJ2-3 and V is TRBV15, with D perhaps matching TRBD1 (6 bases). The CDR3 sequence is 16 residues long. CDR1 is LNHNV and CDR2 is YYDKDF in the germline V gene (reference sequence). V lost 1 base and J lost 0, with 11 bases in between. The CDR3 loop is CATSRGRTVSTDTQYF. As DNA, the CDR3 is TGTGCCACCAGCAGAGGAAGGACAGTTAGCACAGATACGCAGTATTTT.

The gene calls are TRBV27 and TRBJ2-3; the match to TRBD2 covers 12 bases. Germline V CDR1 and CDR2: MNHEY, SMNVEV (reference sequence). This CDR3 spans 15 amino acids. Losses at the gene ends were 8 bases for V and 3 bases for J; bases not matched to a gene: 6. The CDR3 DNA follows: TGTGCCAGCCTGACTAGCGGGAGAACGACAGATACGCAGTATTTT. The encoded protein is CASLTSGRTTDTQYF.

For the CDR3, the DNA is TGTGCCAGCAGTTTAAGGGATCCATCCTACGAGCAGTACTTC. Its protein product is CASSLRDPSYEQYF. The V gene is TRBV27, the J gene TRBJ2-7; no clear D. This CDR3 is 14 amino acids long. Trimming shortened V by 2 bases and J by 1 base, and 9 bases separated the two germline ends. The germline V gene has CDR1 MNHEY and CDR2 SMNVEV (reference sequence).

This clone occurred a few times. V usage is TRBV30 and J usage is TRBJ2-1, with 11 bases fitting TRBD2. Trimming took 5 bases from V and 6 from J; bases not matched to a gene: 9. This CDR3 has 15 amino acids. The germline CDR1 and CDR2 sequences are GTSNPN and SVGIG (reference sequence). The CDR3 bases are TGTGCCTGGGGGAAGCCACTAGCGGGAGTCAATGAGCAGTTCTTC. Amino acids: CAWGKPLAGVNEQFF. Full variable domain (outside the CDR3, taken from reference TRBV30 and TRBJ2-1): SQTIHQWPATLVQPVGSPLSLECTVEGTSNPNLYWYRQAAGRGLQLLFYSVGIGQISSEVPQNLSASRPQDRQFILSSKKLLLSDSGFYLCAWGKPLAGVNEQFFGPGTRLTVL.

The V call is TRBV29-1, the J call TRBJ1-3; D unclear. The CDR3 spans 14 residues. The ends were cut back, 1 base at V and 0 bases at J, with 7 bases in the middle. In germline, CDR1 is SQVTM, CDR2 ANQGSEA. CDR3 region: CSVEGPGSGNTIYF. The CDR3 region has the DNA TGCAGCGTTGAAGGGCCGGGCTCTGGAAACACCATATATTTT.

The rearrangement uses TRBV30 and TRBJ1-2, with D perhaps TRBD1 (5 bases). Trimming took 1 base from V and 5 from J, leaving 20 bases between them. The CDR3 is made up of 16 amino acids. Germline V gene data show CDR1 as GTSNPN and CDR2 as SVGIG (reference sequence). DNA for the CDR3: TGTGCCTGGAGTGAAAGGGACGGTACGCCTAGGTATGGCTACACCTTC. This codes for CAWSERDGTPRYGYTF. Full variable domain (remainder filled in from reference TRBV30 and TRBJ1-2): SQTIHQWPATLVQPVGSPLSLECTVEGTSNPNLYWYRQAAGRGLQLLFYSVGIGQISSEVPQNLSASRPQDRQFILSSKKLLLSDSGFYLCAWSERDGTPRYGYTFGSGTRLTVV.

This clone was detected a few times. The rearrangement uses TRBV7-6 and TRBJ1-1; TRBD1 aligns across 7 bases. The CDR3 runs to 15 residues. J was trimmed by 0 bases and V by 5 bases; bases with no gene match: 6. Germline values: CDR1 SGHVS, CDR2 FNYEAQ. In DNA form, the CDR3 reads TGTGCCAGCAGCCCTCAGGGGGGGCTGAACACTGAAGCTTTCTTT. Translated: CASSPQGGLNTEAFF. Full variable domain (rest looked up from reference TRBV7-6 and TRBJ1-1): GAGVSQSPRYKVTKRGQDVALRCDPISGHVSLYWYRQALGQGPEFLTYFNYEAQQDKSGLPNDRFSAERPEGSISTLTIQRTEQRDSAMYRCASSPQGGLNTEAFFGQGTRLTVV.

V gene TRBV29-1 combines with J gene TRBJ2-3; D might be TRBD1 (6 bases). This CDR3 comprises 12 residues. In germline, CDR1 is SQVTM, CDR2 ANQGSEA. The CDR3 sequence: CSGTPSTDTQYF. The CDR3 DNA reads TGCAGTGGGACACCTAGCACAGATACGCAGTATTTT.

DNA for the CDR3: TGTGCCAGTAGTACCGGGACAGGCCACCTGGGTACGCAGTATTTT. It is translated as CASSTGTGHLGTQYF. The chain combines TRBV19 with TRBJ2-3, with 8 bases fitting TRBD1. Looked up from germline, CDR1 is LNHDA and CDR2 is SQIVND (reference sequence). The CDR3 contains 15 residues. J gave up 8 bases and V 4 bases, and 11 bases lay outside the gene matches.

There are a few counts of this clone. The chain joins TRBV7-3 to TRBJ2-1; D might be TRBD1 (6 bases). The CDR3 consists of 15 residues. The V end was cut by 4 bases, the J end by 5 bases, with 15 bases between. The germline gives CDR1 SGHTA, CDR2 FQGTGA. CDR3 sequence (DNA): TGTGCCAGCAGCTCACAGGGTAGGGCCGACAATGAGCAGTTCTTC. As protein: CASSSQGRADNEQFF.

The genes are TRBV15 and TRBJ1-2; D uncertain. CDR3 size: 11 residues. Germline CDR1 and CDR2: LNHNV and YYDKDF (reference sequence). The V gene lost 7 bases and the J gene lost 2 bases, with 5 bases spanning the gap. The chain's CDR3 is CATKQNYGYTF. DNA for the CDR3: TGTGCCACCAAACAGAACTATGGCTACACCTTC.

The V and J genes are TRBV30 and TRBJ1-4; 8 nucleotides agree with TRBD1. V trimming: 3 bases; J trimming: 7 bases; junction bases outside the gene matches: 7. The germline V gene has CDR1 GTSNPN and CDR2 SVGIG (reference sequence). The CDR3 has 14 amino acids. DNA of the CDR3: TGTGCCTGGAGGGCGGACAGGGCGAGTGAAAAACTGTTTTTT. This translates into CAWRADRASEKLFF.

A few counts support this clone. This chain uses TRBV5-1 with TRBJ2-4, with D tentatively TRBD1 (6 bases). This CDR3 contains 14 residues. The germline CDR1 and CDR2 sequences are SGHRS and YFSETQ. The ends were cut back, 4 bases at V and 8 bases at J, with 16 bases in the middle. The chain's CDR3 is CASSVQGDQDIQYF. CDR3 DNA: TGCGCCAGCAGCGTACAGGGCGATCAGGACATTCAGTACTTC.

This chain joins TRBV30 and TRBJ1-4; 7 positions agree with TRBD1. Unmatched junction bases numbered 4, after V lost 1 base and J lost 2 bases. Per germline, CDR1 GTSNPN and CDR2 SVGIG (reference sequence). The CDR3 is 15 amino acids. The CDR3 loop is CAWSEGTATNEKLFF. CDR3 DNA: TGTGCCTGGAGTGAGGGGACAGCGACTAATGAAAAACTGTTTTTT.

As regards this clone: This sample also contains other DNA sequences that code for the same CDR3. The genes are TRBV30 and TRBJ1-1, with 7 bases identical to TRBD1. The CDR3 totals 13 residues. Germline CDR1 is GTSNPN and CDR2 is SVGIG (reference sequence). Losses at the gene ends were 2 bases for V and 1 base for J; bases not matched to a gene: 1. CDR3 in amino acids: CAWSRTGNTEAFF. The CDR3, as DNA: TGTGCCTGGAGTCGGACAGGGAACACTGAAGCTTTCTTT.

V and J are TRBV5-1 and TRBJ2-7, with TRBD1 matching 9 bases. The V and J ends lost 3 bases and 5 bases, in that order; junction bases with no gene match: 6. This CDR3 spans 14 amino acids. Per germline, CDR1 SGHRS and CDR2 YFSETQ. CDR3 amino acids: CASSSGDRAHEQYF. DNA for the CDR3: TGCGCCAGCAGCTCCGGGGACAGGGCCCACGAGCAGTACTTC.

This rearrangement joins TRBV10-3 to TRBJ2-1, with TRBD2 matching over 10 bases. CDR3 size: 15 residues. Germline CDR1 reads ENHRY; CDR2 reads SYGVKD. V was pared by 5 bases and J by 7 bases, with 8 bases of the junction left unmatched. The CDR3 here is CAISPRQREGNEQFF. CDR3 nucleotide sequence: TGTGCCATCAGTCCCAGACAGCGGGAGGGGAATGAGCAGTTCTTC.

The V call is TRBV10-3, the J call TRBJ2-1, with D possibly TRBD1 on 5 matching bases. The CDR3 spans 15 residues. Per the germline V gene, CDR1 is ENHRY and CDR2 is SYGVKD. Trimming cost V 6 bases and J 1 base, with 13 bases left between them. Written as DNA, the CDR3 is TGTGCCATCAGCGACAGAGCCCAGTCCTACAATGAGCAGTTCTTC. As protein: CAISDRAQSYNEQFF.

The chain recombines TRBV23-1 with TRBJ2-3; 12 bases are shared with TRBD1. TRBV23-1 is labeled an ORF, and its function is uncertain. With 5 bases clipped from V and 5 bases from J, the junction kept 11 bases outside the gene matches. The CDR3 covers 17 residues. For the CDR3, the DNA is TGCGCCAGCAGTTTAGCGCCCGGGACAGGGGGCAAAGATACGCAGTATTTT. Translated, it gives CASSLAPGTGGKDTQYF.